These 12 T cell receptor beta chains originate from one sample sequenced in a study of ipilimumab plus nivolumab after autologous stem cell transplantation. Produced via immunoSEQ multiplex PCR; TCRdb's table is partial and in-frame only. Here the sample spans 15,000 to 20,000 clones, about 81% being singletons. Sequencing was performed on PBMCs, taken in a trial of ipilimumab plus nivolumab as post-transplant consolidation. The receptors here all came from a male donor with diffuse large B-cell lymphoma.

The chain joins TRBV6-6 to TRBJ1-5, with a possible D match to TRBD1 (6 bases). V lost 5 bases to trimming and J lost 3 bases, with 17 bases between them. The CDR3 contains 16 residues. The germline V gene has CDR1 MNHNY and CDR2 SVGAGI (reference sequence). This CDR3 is CASSRLGQSFNQPQHF. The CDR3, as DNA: TGTGCCAGCAGTCGCCTGGGACAAAGTTTCAATCAGCCCCAGCATTTT.

CDR3 residues: CASSARMGWNTEAFF. The DNA of the CDR3 is TGTGCCAGCAGCGCCAGAATGGGTTGGAACACTGAAGCTTTCTTT. The chain recombines TRBV5-6 with TRBJ1-1; no reliable D call. Between the trimmed V and J ends, which lost 4 bases and 1 base, there was a span of 14 bases. Germline assignment: CDR1 SGHDT and CDR2 YYEEEE. The CDR3 extends over 15 amino acids.

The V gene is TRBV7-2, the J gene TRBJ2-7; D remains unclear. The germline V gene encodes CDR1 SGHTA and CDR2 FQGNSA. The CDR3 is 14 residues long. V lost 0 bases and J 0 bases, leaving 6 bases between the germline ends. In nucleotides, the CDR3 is TGTGCCAGCAGCTTAGCGGTGAGCTCCTACGAGCAGTACTTC. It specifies CASSLAVSSYEQYF.

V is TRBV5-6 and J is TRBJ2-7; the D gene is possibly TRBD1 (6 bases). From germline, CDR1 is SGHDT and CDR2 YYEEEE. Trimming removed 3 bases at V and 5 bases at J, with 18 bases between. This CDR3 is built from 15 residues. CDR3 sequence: CASSYNNQGLHEQYF. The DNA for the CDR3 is TGTGCCAGCAGCTACAACAACCAGGGGCTCCACGAGCAGTACTTC.

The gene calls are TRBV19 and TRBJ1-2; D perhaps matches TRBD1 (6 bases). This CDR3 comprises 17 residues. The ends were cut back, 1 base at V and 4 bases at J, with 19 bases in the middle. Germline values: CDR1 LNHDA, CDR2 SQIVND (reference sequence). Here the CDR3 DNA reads TGTGCCAGTAGTATAGTTTCGGGGGGGCAGGGCCTCTATGGCTACACCTTC. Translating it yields CASSIVSGGQGLYGYTF.

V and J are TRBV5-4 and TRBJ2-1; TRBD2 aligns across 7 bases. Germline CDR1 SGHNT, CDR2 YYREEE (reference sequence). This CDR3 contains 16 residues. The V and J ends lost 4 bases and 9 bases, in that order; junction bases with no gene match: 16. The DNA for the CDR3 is TGTGCCAGCAGCCCCCAGTGGGCGGGGGTAGGAGGTGAGCAGTTCTTC. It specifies CASSPQWAGVGGEQFF.

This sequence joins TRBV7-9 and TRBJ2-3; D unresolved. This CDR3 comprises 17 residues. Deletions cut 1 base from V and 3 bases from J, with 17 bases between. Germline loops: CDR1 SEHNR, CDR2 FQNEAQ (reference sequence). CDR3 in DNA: TGTGCCAGCAGCTTAGACCCCCTGGGGTCAGTGACAGATACGCAGTATTTT. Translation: CASSLDPLGSVTDTQYF. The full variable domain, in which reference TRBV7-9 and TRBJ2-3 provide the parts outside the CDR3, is DTGVSQNPRHKITKRGQNVTFRCDPISEHNRLYWYRQTLGQGPEFLTYFQNEAQLEKSRLLSDRFSAERPKGSFSTLEIQRTEQGDSAMYLCASSLDPLGSVTDTQYFGPGTRLTVL.

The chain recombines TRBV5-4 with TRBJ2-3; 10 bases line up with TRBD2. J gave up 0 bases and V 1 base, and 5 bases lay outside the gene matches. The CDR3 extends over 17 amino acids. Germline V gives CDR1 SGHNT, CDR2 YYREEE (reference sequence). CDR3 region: CASSLRLAGASTDTQYF. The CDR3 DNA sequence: TGTGCCAGCAGCTTGCGCCTAGCGGGGGCTAGCACAGATACGCAGTATTTT. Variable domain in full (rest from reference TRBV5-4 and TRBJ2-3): ETGVTQSPTHLIKTRGQQVTLRCSSQSGHNTVSWYQQALGQGPQFIFQYYREEENGRGNFPPRFSGLQFPNYSSELNVNALELDDSALYLCASSLRLAGASTDTQYFGPGTRLTVL.

CDR3 nucleotides: TGTGCCAGCAGCTTGGGTGGGGATACCTACGAGCAGTACTTC. Translating it yields CASSLGGDTYEQYF. This chain links TRBV5-6 with TRBJ2-7, with D hard to call. CDR3 length equals 14 residues. The germline CDR1 and CDR2 sequences are SGHDT and YYEEEE. V was pared by 0 bases and J by 2 bases, with 9 bases between.

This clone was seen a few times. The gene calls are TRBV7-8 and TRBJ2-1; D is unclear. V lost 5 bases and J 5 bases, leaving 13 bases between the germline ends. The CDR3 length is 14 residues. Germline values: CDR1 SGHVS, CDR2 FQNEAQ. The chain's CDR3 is CASSGRSRNNEQFF. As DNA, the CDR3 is TGTGCCAGCAGCGGGCGGAGCAGAAACAATGAGCAGTTCTTC.

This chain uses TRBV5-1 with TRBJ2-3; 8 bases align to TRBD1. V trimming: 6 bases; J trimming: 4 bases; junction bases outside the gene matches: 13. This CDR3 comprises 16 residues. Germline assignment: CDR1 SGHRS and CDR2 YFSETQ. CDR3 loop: CASTPGSGGSPDTQYF. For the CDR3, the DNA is TGCGCCAGCACCCCCGGTTCAGGGGGCAGCCCAGATACGCAGTATTTT.

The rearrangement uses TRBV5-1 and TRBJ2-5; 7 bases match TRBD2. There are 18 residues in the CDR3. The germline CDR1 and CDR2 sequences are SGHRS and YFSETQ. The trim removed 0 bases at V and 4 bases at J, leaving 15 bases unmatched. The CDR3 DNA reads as TGCGCCAGCAGCTTGGGCAGTCAGGCGGGGGTCCGTTCAGAGACCCAGTACTTC. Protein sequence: CASSLGSQAGVRSETQYF.